The present entry profiles one T cell receptor beta chain with its context. What it binds is unknown. The CDR3 is 15 amino acids. Germline V gene sequence: CDR1 GTSNPN, CDR2 SVGIG (reference sequence). V dropped 2 bases and J dropped 0 bases, with 11 bases sitting between them. The record originates from a study of T cells in localized non-small cell lung cancer. Study-level results: Median around 60 top-100 tumor clones were shared with paired adjacent lung. Heterogeneity is still possible, as just one tumor region was sequenced. The highest T cell clonality was in uninvolved adjacent lung, above tumor.

Profiled with immunoSEQ multiplex PCR; TCRdb holds only in-frame clones, not every one. The data contain roughly 35,000 clones, 88% of them singletons. The sequenced sample was peripheral blood, obtained before any cancer treatment. This rearrangement joins TRBV30 to TRBJ1-3; D perhaps matches TRBD1 (5 bases). The receptor was isolated from a woman aged 40 to 75 with stage I lung adenocarcinoma. In nucleotides, the CDR3 is TGTGCCTGGAGTAGGGGTTTGAGCTCTGGAAACACCATATATTTT. Its translation: CAWSRGLSSGNTIYF.